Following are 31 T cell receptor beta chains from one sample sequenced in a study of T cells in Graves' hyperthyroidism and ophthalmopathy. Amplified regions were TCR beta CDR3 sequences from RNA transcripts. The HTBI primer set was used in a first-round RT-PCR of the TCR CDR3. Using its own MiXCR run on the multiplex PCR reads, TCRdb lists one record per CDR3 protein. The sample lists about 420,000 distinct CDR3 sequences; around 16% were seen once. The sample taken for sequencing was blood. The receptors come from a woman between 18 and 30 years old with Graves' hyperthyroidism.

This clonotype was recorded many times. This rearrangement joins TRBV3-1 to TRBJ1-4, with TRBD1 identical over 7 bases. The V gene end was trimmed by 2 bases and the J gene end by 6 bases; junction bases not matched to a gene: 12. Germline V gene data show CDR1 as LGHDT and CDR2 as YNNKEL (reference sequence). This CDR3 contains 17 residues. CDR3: CASSQSWPRGADEKLFF. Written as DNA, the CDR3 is TGTGCCAGCAGCCAATCTTGGCCCAGGGGGGCGGATGAAAAACTGTTTTTT.

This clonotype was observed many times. CDR3 bases: TGCAGTGCTAGAGAAGTCCGGAGTAACACTGAAGCTTTCTTT. Translation: CSAREVRSNTEAFF. This chain links TRBV20-1 with TRBJ1-1; the D is unclear. Per the germline V gene, CDR1 is DFQATT and CDR2 is SNEGSKA (reference sequence). The ends were cut back, 0 bases at V and 2 bases at J, with 10 bases in the middle. The CDR3 has 14 residues.

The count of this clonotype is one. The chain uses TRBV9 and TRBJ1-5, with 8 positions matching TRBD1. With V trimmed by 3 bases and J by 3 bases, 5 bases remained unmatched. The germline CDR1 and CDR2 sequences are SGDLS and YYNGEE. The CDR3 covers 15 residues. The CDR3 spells CASSAGGRTNQPQHF. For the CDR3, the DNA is TGTGCCAGCAGCGCAGGGGGCCGAACCAATCAGCCCCAGCATTTT. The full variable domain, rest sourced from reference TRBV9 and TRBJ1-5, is DSGVTQTPKHLITATGQRVTLRCSPRSGDLSVYWYQQSLDQGLQFLIQYYNGEERAKGNILERFSAQQFPDLHSELNLSSLELGDSALYFCASSAGGRTNQPQHFGDGTRLSIL.

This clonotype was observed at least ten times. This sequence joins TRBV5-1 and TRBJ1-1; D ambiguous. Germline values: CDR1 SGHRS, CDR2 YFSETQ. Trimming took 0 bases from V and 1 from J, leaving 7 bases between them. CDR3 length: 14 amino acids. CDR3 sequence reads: CASSLGLPNTEAFF. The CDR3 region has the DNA TGCGCCAGCAGCTTGGGCTTACCGAACACTGAAGCTTTCTTT.

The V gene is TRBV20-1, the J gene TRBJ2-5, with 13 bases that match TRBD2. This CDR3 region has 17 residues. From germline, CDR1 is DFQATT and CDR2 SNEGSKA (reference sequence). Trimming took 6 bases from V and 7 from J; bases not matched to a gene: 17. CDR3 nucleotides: TGCAGTGCCGCCCCACTAGCGGGAGGGCCGGATCTGACGACCCAGTACTTC. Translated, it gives CSAAPLAGGPDLTTQYF.

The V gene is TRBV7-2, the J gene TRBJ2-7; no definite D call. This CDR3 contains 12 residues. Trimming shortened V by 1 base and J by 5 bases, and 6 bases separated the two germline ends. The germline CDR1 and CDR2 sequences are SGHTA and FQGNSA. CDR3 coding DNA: TGTGCCAGCAGCTTAGGGGCTGACGAGCAGTACTTC. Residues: CASSLGADEQYF. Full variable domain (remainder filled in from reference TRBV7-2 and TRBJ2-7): GAGVSQSPSNKVTEKGKDVELRCDPISGHTALYWYRQSLGQGLEFLIYFQGNSAPDKSGLPSDRFSAERTGGSVSTLTIQRTQQEDSAVYLCASSLGADEQYFGPGTRLTVT.

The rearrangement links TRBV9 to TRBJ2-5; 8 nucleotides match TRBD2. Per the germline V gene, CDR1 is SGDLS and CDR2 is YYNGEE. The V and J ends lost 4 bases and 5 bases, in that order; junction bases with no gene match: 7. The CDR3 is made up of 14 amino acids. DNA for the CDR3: TGTGCCAGCAGCCCCCGGGGGGGCCGGGAGACCCAGTACTTC. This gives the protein CASSPRGGRETQYF. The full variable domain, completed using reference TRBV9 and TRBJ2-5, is DSGVTQTPKHLITATGQRVTLRCSPRSGDLSVYWYQQSLDQGLQFLIQYYNGEERAKGNILERFSAQQFPDLHSELNLSSLELGDSALYFCASSPRGGRETQYFGPGTRLLVL.

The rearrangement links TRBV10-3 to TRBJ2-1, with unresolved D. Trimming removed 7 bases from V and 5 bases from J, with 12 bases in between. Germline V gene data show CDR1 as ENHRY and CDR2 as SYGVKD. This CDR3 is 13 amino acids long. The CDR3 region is CAIMARFDNEQFF. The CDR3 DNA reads TGTGCCATCATGGCGCGATTTGACAATGAGCAGTTCTTC.

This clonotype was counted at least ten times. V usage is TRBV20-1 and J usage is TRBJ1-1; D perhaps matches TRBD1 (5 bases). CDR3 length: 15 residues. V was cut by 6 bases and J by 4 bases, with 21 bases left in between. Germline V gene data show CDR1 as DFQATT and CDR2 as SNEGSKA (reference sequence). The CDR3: CSAREGRRSPTEAFF. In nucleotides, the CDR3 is TGCAGTGCCAGGGAGGGTAGACGGAGTCCCACTGAAGCTTTCTTT.

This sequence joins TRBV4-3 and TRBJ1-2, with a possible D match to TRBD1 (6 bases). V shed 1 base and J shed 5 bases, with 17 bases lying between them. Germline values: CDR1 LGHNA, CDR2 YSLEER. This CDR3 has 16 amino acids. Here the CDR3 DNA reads TGCGCCAGCAGCCAAGGGGTACCAGGGACATCTTATGGCTACACCTTC. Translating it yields CASSQGVPGTSYGYTF.

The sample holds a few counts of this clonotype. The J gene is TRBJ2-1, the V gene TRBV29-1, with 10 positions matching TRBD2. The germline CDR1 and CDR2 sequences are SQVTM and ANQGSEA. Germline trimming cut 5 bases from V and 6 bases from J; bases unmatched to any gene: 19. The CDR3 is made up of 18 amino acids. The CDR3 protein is CSVTWALAGVGYCNEQFF. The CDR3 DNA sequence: TGCAGCGTTACCTGGGCTCTAGCGGGAGTGGGGTACTGCAATGAGCAGTTCTTC.

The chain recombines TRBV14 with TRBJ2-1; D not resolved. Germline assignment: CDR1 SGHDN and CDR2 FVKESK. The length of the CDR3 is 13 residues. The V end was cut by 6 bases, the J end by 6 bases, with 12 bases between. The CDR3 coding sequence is TGTGCCAGCAGAGATGGAGTTCGCAATGAGCAGTTCTTC. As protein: CASRDGVRNEQFF.

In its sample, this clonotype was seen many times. The CDR3 spells CASSLSKTAMNTEAFF. DNA of the CDR3: TGTGCCAGCAGCTTATCAAAGACCGCCATGAACACTGAAGCTTTCTTT. The chain recombines TRBV7-9 with TRBJ1-1; D uncertain. Germline CDR1 is SEHNR and CDR2 is FQNEAQ (reference sequence). This CDR3 region has 16 residues. Trimming took 2 bases from V and 0 from J, leaving 13 bases between them.

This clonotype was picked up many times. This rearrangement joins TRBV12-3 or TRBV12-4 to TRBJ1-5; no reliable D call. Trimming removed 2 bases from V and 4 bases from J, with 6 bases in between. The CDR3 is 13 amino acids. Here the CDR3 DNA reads TGTGCCAGCAGTTTAATCGAGAATCAGCCCCAGCATTTT. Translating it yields CASSLIENQPQHF.

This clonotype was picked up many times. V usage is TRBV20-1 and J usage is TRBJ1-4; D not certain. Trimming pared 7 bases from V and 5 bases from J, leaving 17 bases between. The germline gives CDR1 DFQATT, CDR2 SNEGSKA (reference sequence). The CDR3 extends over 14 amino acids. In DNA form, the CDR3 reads TGCAGTGTGGGAGATTTAATACAAAATGAAAAACTGTTTTTT. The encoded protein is CSVGDLIQNEKLFF.

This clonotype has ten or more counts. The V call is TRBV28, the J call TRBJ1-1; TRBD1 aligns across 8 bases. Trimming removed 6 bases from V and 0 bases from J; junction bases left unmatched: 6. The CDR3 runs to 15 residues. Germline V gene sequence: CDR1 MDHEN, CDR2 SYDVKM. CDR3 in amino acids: CASRETGVLNTEAFF. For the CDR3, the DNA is TGTGCCAGCAGAGAGACAGGGGTATTGAACACTGAAGCTTTCTTT.

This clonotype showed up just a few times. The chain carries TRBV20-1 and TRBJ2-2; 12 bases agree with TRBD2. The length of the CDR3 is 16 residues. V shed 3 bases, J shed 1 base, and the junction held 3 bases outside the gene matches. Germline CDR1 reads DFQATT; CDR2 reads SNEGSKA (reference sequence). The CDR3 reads CSARTSGGRNTGELFF. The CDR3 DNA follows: TGCAGTGCTAGGACTAGCGGGGGCCGGAACACCGGGGAGCTGTTTTTT.

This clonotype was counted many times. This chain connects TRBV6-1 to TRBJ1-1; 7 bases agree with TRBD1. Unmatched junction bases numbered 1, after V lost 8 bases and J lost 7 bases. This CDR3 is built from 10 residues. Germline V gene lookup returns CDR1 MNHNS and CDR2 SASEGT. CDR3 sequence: CASGTVEAFF. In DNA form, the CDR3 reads TGTGCCAGCGGGACAGTTGAAGCTTTCTTT.

The CDR3 DNA sequence: TGCAGTGCTAGAGATCCCAAGGGACAGTTGGGTAATTCACCCCTCCACTTT. Protein product: CSARDPKGQLGNSPLHF. The chain carries TRBV20-1 and TRBJ1-6; 7 bases are a match to TRBD1. This CDR3 is 17 amino acids long. Trimming took 0 bases from V and 6 from J; bases not matched to a gene: 11. Germline CDR1 and CDR2: DFQATT and SNEGSKA (reference sequence).

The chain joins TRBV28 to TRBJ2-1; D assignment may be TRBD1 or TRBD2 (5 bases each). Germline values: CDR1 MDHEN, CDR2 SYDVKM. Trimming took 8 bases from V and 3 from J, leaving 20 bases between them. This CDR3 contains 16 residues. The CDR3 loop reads CASRTRDANGYNEQFF. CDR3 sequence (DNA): TGTGCCAGCCGGACCCGGGACGCTAACGGCTACAATGAGCAGTTCTTC.

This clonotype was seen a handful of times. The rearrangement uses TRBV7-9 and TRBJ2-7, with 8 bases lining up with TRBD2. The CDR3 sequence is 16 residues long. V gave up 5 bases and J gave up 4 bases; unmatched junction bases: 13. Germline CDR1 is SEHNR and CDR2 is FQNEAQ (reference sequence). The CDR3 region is CASSPRRTSWGYEQYF. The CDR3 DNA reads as TGTGCCAGCAGCCCACGGAGGACTAGCTGGGGATACGAGCAGTACTTC. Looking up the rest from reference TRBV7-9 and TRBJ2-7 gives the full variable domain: DTGVSQNPRHKITKRGQNVTFRCDPISEHNRLYWYRQTLGQGPEFLTYFQNEAQLEKSRLLSDRFSAERPKGSFSTLEIQRTEQGDSAMYLCASSPRRTSWGYEQYFGPGTRLTVT.

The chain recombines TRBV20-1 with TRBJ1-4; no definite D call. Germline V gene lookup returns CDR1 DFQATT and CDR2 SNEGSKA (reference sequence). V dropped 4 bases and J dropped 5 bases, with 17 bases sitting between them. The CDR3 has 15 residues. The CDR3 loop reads CSATPVSHENEKLFF. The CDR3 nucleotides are TGCAGTGCTACGCCGGTGAGCCATGAAAATGAAAAACTGTTTTTT.

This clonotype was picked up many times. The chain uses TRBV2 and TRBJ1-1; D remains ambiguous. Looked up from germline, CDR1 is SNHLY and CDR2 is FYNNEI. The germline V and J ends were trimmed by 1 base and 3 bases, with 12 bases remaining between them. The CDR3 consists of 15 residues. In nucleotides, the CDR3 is TGTGCCAGCAGTGAAGGTGAAGGGTTGGACACTGAAGCTTTCTTT. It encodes CASSEGEGLDTEAFF.

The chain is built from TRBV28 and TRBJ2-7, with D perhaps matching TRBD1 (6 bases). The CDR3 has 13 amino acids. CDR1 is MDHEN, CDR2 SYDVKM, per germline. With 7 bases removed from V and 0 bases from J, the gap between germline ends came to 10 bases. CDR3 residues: CASKTGLSYEQYF. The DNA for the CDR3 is TGTGCCAGCAAGACAGGCCTCTCCTACGAGCAGTACTTC.

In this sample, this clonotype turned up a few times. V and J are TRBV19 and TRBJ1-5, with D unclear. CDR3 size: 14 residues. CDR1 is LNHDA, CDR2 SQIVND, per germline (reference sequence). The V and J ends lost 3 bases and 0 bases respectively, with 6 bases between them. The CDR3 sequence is CASSILGSNQPQHF. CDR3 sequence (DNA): TGTGCCAGTAGTATCTTGGGTAGCAATCAGCCCCAGCATTTT.

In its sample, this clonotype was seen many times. The CDR3, as DNA: TGTGCCAGCAGCTACCGCCCGAGGGGAGATACGCAGTATTTT. Amino acid sequence: CASSYRPRGDTQYF. The V and J genes are TRBV4-2 and TRBJ2-3, with D perhaps matching TRBD1 or TRBD2 (5 bases each). The germline V gene encodes CDR1 LGHNA and CDR2 YNFKEQ. Trimming removed 5 bases from V and 5 bases from J, with 14 bases in between. The CDR3 has 14 residues.

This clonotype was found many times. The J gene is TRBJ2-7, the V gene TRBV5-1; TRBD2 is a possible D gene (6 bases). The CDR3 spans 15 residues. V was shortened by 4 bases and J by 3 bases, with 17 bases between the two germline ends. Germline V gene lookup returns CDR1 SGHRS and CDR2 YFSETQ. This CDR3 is CASSADQGGGYEQYF. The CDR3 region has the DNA TGCGCCAGCAGCGCGGACCAGGGAGGAGGCTACGAGCAGTACTTC. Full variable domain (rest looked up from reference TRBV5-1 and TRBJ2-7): KAGVTQTPRYLIKTRGQQVTLSCSPISGHRSVSWYQQTPGQGLQFLFEYFSETQRNKGNFPGRFSGRQFSNSRSEMNVSTLELGDSALYLCASSADQGGGYEQYFGPGTRLTVT.

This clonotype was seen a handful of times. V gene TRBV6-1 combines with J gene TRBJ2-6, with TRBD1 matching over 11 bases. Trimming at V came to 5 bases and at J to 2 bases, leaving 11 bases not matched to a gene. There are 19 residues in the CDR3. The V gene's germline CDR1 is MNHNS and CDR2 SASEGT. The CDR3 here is CASSPGTGGGLAGANVLTF. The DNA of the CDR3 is TGTGCCAGCAGTCCCGGGACAGGGGGGGGTCTGGCTGGGGCCAACGTCCTGACTTTC.

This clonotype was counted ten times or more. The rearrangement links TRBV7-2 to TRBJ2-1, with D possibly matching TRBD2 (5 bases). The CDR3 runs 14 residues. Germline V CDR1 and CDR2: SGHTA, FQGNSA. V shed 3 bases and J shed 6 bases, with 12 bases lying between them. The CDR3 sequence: CASSLERNLNEQFF. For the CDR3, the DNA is TGTGCCAGCAGCTTGGAGCGGAACCTCAATGAGCAGTTCTTC.

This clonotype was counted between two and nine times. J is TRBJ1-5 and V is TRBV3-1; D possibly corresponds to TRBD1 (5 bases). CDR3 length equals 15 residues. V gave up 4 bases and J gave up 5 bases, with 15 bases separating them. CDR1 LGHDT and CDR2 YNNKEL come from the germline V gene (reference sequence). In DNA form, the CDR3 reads TGTGCCAGCAGCCGGAGTAAGGGACCCCATCAGCCCCAGCATTTT. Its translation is CASSRSKGPHQPQHF.

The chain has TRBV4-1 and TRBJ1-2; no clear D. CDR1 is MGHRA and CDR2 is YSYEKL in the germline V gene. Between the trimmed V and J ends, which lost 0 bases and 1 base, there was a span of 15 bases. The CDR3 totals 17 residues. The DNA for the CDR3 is TGCGCCAGCAGCCAAGATCCTCCCCCGTGGAATAACTATGGCTACACCTTC. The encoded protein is CASSQDPPPWNNYGYTF.